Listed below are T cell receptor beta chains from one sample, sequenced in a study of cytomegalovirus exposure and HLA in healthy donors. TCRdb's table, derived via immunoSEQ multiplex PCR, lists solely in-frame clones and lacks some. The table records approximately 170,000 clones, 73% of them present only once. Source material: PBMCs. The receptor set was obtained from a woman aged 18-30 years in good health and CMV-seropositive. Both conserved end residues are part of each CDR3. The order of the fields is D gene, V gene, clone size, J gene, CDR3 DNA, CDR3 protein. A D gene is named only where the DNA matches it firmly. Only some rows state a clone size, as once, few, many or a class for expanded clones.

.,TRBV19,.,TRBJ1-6,TGTGCCAGTAGTGCCCGACAGGCGGATTATAATTCACCCCTCCACTTT,CASSARQADYNSPLHF
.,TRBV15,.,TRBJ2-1,TGTGCCACCAGCAGAGGTACAGCGGGGACATACAATGAGCAGTTCTTC,CATSRGTAGTYNEQFF
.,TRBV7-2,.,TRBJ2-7,TGTGCCAGCAGCTTAGTATCCTACGAGCAGTACTTC,CASSLVSYEQYF
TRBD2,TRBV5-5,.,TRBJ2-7,TGTGCCAGCAGCTTGGGCGGGGGAATTAACGAGCAGTACTTC,CASSLGGGINEQYF
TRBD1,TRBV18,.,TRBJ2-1,TGTGCCAGCTCACTAGGGACAGGTACGGGCAATGAGCAGTTCTTC,CASSLGTGTGNEQFF
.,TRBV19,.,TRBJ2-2,TGTGCCAGTTATAAGACAAGCACCGGGGAGCTGTTTTTT,CASYKTSTGELFF
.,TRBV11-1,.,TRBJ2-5,TGTGCCAGCAGCTTATCCCCGGGGGTCGAGACCCAGTACTTC,CASSLSPGVETQYF
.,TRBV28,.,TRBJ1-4,TGTGCCAGCAGTTCCCGGGGTCGGGCAACTAATGAAAAACTGTTTTTT,CASSSRGRATNEKLFF
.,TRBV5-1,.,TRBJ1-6,TGCGCCAGCAGCGACAGGCCTAGCTCCTATAATTCACCCCTCCACTTT,CASSDRPSSYNSPLHF
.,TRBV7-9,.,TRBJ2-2,TGTGCCAGCAGCTCCCCGGGTACCGGGGAGCTGTTTTTT,CASSSPGTGELFF
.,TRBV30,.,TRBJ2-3,TGTGCCCGGGACATAAGGACAGATACGCAGTATTTT,CARDIRTDTQYF
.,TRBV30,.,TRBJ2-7,TGTGCCTGGAGTGTAACTGGTGACTCCTACGAGCAGTACTTC,CAWSVTGDSYEQYF
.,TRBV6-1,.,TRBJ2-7,TGTGCCAGCAGTGAACTCCCCAGTGGTAGCTACGAGCAGTACTTC,CASSELPSGSYEQYF
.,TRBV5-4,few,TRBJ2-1,TGTGCCAGCAGCCCGACTACATACAATGAGCAGTTCTTC,CASSPTTYNEQFF
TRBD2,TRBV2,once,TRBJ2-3,TGTGCCAGCAGTGATACCCTAGCGGGAAACACAGATACGCAGTATTTT,CASSDTLAGNTDTQYF
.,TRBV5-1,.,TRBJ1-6,TGCGCCAGCAGCGTGACTAGGCATTCACCCCTCCACTTT,CASSVTRHSPLHF
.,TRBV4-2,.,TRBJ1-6,TGTGCCAGCAGCCAAGTTGGCACGGGTAATTCACCCCTCCACTTT,CASSQVGTGNSPLHF
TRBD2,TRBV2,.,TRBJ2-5,TGTGCCAGCACTGGACTAGCGCAAGAGACCCAGTACTTC,CASTGLAQETQYF
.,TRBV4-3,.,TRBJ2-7,TGCGCCAGCAGCCAATCCCGGGGGATTTACGAGCAGTACTTC,CASSQSRGIYEQYF
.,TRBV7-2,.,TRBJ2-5,TGTGCCAGCCGACCTGACAGAGTTCAAGAGACCCAGTACTTC,CASRPDRVQETQYF
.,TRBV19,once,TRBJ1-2,TGTGCCAGTACCGACTCGGGGGGCAGACCCGGCTATGGCTACACCTTC,CASTDSGGRPGYGYTF
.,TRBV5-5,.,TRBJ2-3,TGTGCCAGCAGCTTGCACAGCGGTAGCACAGATACGCAGTATTTT,CASSLHSGSTDTQYF
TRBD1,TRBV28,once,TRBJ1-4,TGTGCCAGCAGTATTCACAGGGGTACGTCAGGCAGACTGTTTTTT,CASSIHRGTSGRLFF
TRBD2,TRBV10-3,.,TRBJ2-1,TGTGCCATCAGTTCAAGCGGGGGGAACAATGAGCAGTTCTTC,CAISSSGGNNEQFF
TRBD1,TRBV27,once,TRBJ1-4,TGTGCCAGCAGTTTTCGGGCAGGGGGCGCGAGAGGTGAAAAACTGTTTTTT,CASSFRAGGARGEKLFF
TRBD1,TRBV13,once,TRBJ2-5,TGTGCCAGCAGCTTAGAAGGACAGGGGGCAGAGACCCAGTACTTC,CASSLEGQGAETQYF
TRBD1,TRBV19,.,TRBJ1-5,TGTGCCAGTAGTATTCCGGGACAGGGGTTCGGTCAGCCCCAGCATTTT,CASSIPGQGFGQPQHF
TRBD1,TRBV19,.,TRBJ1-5,TGTGCCAGTAGTCTCGGGACAGGGACATATAGCAATCAGCCCCAGCATTTT,CASSLGTGTYSNQPQHF
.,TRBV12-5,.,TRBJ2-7,TGTGCTAGTGGTTTGGAAGAAATGAGCTCCTACGAGCAGTACTTC,CASGLEEMSSYEQYF
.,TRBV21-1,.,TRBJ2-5,TGTGCCAGCAGCAAAGCGCGAGGGGACAGGGCCCAAGAGACCCAGTACTTC,CASSKARGDRAQETQYF
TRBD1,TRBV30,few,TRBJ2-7,TGTGCCTGGAGTGGGACAGGGTCCTACGAGCAGTACTTC,CAWSGTGSYEQYF
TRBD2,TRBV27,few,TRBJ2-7,TGTGCCAGCAGTTTCTACGGACTAGTGCCCTACGAGCAGTACTTC,CASSFYGLVPYEQYF
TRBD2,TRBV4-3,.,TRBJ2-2,TGCGCCAGCAGCCTGGGACTAGCGGCCGCCAGCGGGGAGCTGTTTTTT,CASSLGLAAASGELFF